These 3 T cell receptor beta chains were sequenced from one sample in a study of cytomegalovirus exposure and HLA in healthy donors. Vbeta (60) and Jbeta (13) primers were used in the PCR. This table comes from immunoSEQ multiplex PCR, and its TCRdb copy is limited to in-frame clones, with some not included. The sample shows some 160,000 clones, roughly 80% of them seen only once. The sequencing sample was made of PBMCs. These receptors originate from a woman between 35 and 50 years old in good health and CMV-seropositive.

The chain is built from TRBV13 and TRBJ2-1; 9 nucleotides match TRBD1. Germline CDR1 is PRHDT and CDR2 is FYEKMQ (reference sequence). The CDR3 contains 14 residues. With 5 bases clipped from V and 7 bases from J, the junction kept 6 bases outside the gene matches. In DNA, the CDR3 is TGTGCCAGCAGCGGGAGACAGGGGGGTAATGAGCAGTTCTTC. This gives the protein CASSGRQGGNEQFF.

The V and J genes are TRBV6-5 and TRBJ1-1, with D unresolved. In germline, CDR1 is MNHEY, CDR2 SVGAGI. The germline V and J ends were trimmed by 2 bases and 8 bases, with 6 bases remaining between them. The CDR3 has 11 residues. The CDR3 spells CASSYAREAFF. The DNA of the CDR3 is TGTGCCAGCAGTTACGCCAGAGAAGCTTTCTTT.

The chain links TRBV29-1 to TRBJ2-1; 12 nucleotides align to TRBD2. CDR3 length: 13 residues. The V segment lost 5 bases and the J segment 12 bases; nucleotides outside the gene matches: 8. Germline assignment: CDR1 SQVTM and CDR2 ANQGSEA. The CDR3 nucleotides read TGCAGCGTTCCTCTGACTAGCGGGGGAACGCAGTTCTTC. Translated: CSVPLTSGGTQFF.